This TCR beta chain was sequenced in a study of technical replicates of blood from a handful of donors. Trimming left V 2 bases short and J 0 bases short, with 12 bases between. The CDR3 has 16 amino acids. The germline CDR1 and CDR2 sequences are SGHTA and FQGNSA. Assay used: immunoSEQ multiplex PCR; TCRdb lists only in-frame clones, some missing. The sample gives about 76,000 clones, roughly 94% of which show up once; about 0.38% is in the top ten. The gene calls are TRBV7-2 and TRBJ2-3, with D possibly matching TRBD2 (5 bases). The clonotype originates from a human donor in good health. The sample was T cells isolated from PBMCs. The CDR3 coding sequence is TGTGCCAGCAGCTTAAGTAGCGTTGCTAGCACAGATACGCAGTATTTT. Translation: CASSLSSVASTDTQYF.